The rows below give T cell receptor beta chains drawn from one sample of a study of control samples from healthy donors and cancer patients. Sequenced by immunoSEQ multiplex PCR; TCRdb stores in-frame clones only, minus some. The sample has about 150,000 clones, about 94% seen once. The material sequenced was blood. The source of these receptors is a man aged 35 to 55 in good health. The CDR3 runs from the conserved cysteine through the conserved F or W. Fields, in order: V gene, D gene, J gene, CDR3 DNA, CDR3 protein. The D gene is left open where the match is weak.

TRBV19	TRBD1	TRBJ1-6	TGTGCCAGTAGCGATACAGGGGTCAGGTCACCCCTCCACTTT	CASSDTGVRSPLHF
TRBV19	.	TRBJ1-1	TGTGCCAGTAGTATAGATCCAGGGGACACTGAAGCTTTCTTT	CASSIDPGDTEAFF
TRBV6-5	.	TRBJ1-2	TGTGCCAGCAGTCTGAGGGAGGAATATGGCTACACCTTC	CASSLREEYGYTF
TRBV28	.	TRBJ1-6	TGTGCCAGCAGTTTAGAGGGGGCCTATAATTCACCCCTCCACTTT	CASSLEGAYNSPLHF
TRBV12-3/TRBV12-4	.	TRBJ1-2	TGTGCCAGCAGACAAGACACTAACTATGGCTACACCTTC	CASRQDTNYGYTF
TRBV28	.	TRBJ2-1	TGTGCCAGCACCCCCGGGTCCATGGCATACAATGAGCAGTTCTTC	CASTPGSMAYNEQFF
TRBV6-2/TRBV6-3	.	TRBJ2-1	TGTGCCAGCAGTTTAGGGACAGAGCAGTTCTTC	CASSLGTEQFF
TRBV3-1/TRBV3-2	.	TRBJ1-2	TGTGCCAGCAGTCCTGGGACGGACCTCTATGGCTACACCTTC	CASSPGTDLYGYTF
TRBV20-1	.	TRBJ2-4	TGCAGTGCTGACGTTAAAAACATTCAGTACTTC	CSADVKNIQYF
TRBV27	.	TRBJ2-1	TGTGCCAGCAGTTCAATAGCTTCCGCTTACAATGAGCAGTTCTTC	CASSSIASAYNEQFF
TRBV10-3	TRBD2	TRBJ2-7	TGTGCCATCAGTGGGGGTAGCGGGGGCTACGAGCAGTACTTC	CAISGGSGGYEQYF
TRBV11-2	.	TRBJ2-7	TGTGCCAGCAGCTTGGAACAGGTCACCTACGAGCAGTACTTC	CASSLEQVTYEQYF
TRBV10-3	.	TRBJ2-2	TGTGCCATCAGTTCCCGCGGGACAGAAGTGGCCGGGGAGCTGTTTTTT	CAISSRGTEVAGELFF